This entry features one T cell receptor beta chain sequence. Trimming at V came to 4 bases and at J to 6 bases, leaving 10 bases not matched to a gene. The germline gives CDR1 LGHNA, CDR2 YSLEER. The CDR3 sequence is 16 residues long. Authors' analysis steps: By means of reference gene primer amplification, nucleated cell counts were estimated. Produced via immunoSEQ multiplex PCR; TCRdb's table is partial and in-frame only. That table furnishes V, J and clone size, whereas the DNA furnished D and trimming. The top ten hold about 8.9% of the sample, which has 70,000 or so clones, roughly 90% seen once. These data come from a study of blood T cell repertoires in COVID-19.

Sequenced: peripheral blood. J is TRBJ1-4 and V is TRBV4-3; the match to TRBD1 covers 8 bases. This TCR was sampled from a human donor in a cohort sampled during active COVID-19. The CDR3 region is CASSRETGVIDEKLFF. The CDR3 DNA follows: TGCGCCAGCAGCCGAGAGACAGGGGTAATCGATGAAAAACTGTTTTTT.